Each of the 28 T cell receptor beta chains below was sequenced from the same sample in a study of blood T cell repertoires in COVID-19. Sequenced by immunoSEQ multiplex PCR; TCRdb stores in-frame clones only, minus some. The top ten hold about 5% of the sample, which has about 73,000 clones, around four fifths seen once. Sequencing was performed on peripheral blood. All receptors derive from a man aged 50 to 60 with active COVID-19.

The CDR3 is CASSPTSVYTGELFF. CDR3 nucleotides: TGTGCCAGCAGCCCAACTAGCGTGTACACCGGGGAGCTGTTTTTT. This rearrangement joins TRBV7-3 to TRBJ2-2; TRBD2 matches at 7 bases. V trimming: 5 bases; J trimming: 3 bases; junction bases outside the gene matches: 6. Germline CDR1 SGHTA, CDR2 FQGTGA. There are 15 residues in the CDR3.

V is TRBV15 and J is TRBJ1-1; perhaps TRBD1 as D (6 bases). V was trimmed by 0 bases and J by 2 bases, leaving 13 bases between them. Germline CDR1 and CDR2: LNHNV and YYDKDF (reference sequence). The CDR3 runs 16 residues. The CDR3 coding sequence is TGTGCCACCAGCAGAGATAGGAACAGGGTCAACACTGAAGCTTTCTTT. Its protein is CATSRDRNRVNTEAFF.

The chain employs TRBV6-6 and TRBJ2-7, with D possibly matching TRBD2 (6 bases). The V and J ends lost 6 bases and 2 bases respectively, with 17 bases between them. CDR1 and CDR2 from the germline V gene are MNHNY and SVGAGI (reference sequence). CDR3 length: 15 residues. Here the CDR3 reads CASRPGRETTYEQYF. The CDR3 coding sequence is TGTGCCAGCAGACCCGGACGGGAGACCACCTACGAGCAGTACTTC.

This sequence joins TRBV28 and TRBJ1-2; D is unresolved. Trimming stripped 1 base from V and 2 bases from J, with 5 bases between. Per the germline V gene, CDR1 is MDHEN and CDR2 is SYDVKM. This CDR3 has 13 amino acids. The CDR3 region has the DNA TGTGCCAGCAGTTTATCGAGGAACTATGGCTACACCTTC. Translating it yields CASSLSRNYGYTF.

This clone was observed once. The chain uses TRBV28 and TRBJ1-5; the match to TRBD1 covers 8 bases. The length of the CDR3 is 18 residues. The junction had 15 bases not matched to a gene; V was cut back by 6 bases and J by 2 bases. The germline V gene encodes CDR1 MDHEN and CDR2 SYDVKM. CDR3 amino acids: CASSRGRNRGMGNQPQHF. For the CDR3, the DNA is TGTGCCAGCAGCCGAGGCCGGAACAGGGGGATGGGCAATCAGCCCCAGCATTTT.

The rearrangement links TRBV19 to TRBJ2-5, with D unresolved. The V end was cut by 6 bases, the J end by 2 bases, with 16 bases between. Germline-derived CDR1 and CDR2 are LNHDA and SQIVND (reference sequence). CDR3 length: 15 amino acids. CDR3 region: CASSQSRLHQETQYF. Here the CDR3 DNA reads TGTGCCAGTAGCCAATCGAGGCTGCATCAAGAGACCCAGTACTTC.

CDR3 loop: CASSYSNRGAFF. The CDR3, as DNA: TGTGCCAGCAGTTACTCGAACAGGGGAGCTTTCTTT. V gene TRBV6-2 or TRBV6-3 combines with J gene TRBJ1-1; TRBD1 agrees at 7 bases. J gave up 10 bases and V 0 bases, and 2 bases lay outside the gene matches. The CDR3 has 12 amino acids. The germline gives CDR1 MNHEY, CDR2 SVGEGT.

The chain uses TRBV19 and TRBJ2-7; TRBD1 aligns across 11 bases. Germline values: CDR1 LNHDA, CDR2 SQIVND (reference sequence). This CDR3 region has 16 residues. The trim removed 1 base at V and 4 bases at J, leaving 6 bases unmatched. The CDR3 reads CASSIAAGQGDYEQYF. The CDR3 nucleotides are TGTGCCAGTAGTATAGCTGCGGGACAGGGGGATTACGAGCAGTACTTC.

DNA for the CDR3: TGCGCCAGCAGCCCCGACAGGCCCGCCTATGGCTACACCTTC. It is translated as CASSPDRPAYGYTF. This chain connects TRBV5-1 to TRBJ1-2; maybe TRBD1 (6 bases). In germline, CDR1 is SGHRS, CDR2 YFSETQ. There are 14 residues in the CDR3. The germline V and J ends were trimmed by 4 bases and 4 bases, with 14 bases remaining between them.

The gene calls are TRBV6-6 and TRBJ2-7; tentative D call: TRBD2 (5 bases). V lost 7 bases to trimming and J lost 6 bases, with 22 bases between them. CDR1 is MNHNY and CDR2 is SVGAGI in the germline V gene (reference sequence). The CDR3 runs to 15 residues. The CDR3 is CASKFTASPSVEQYF. Here the CDR3 DNA reads TGTGCCAGCAAGTTTACGGCTAGCCCGAGTGTCGAGCAGTACTTC.

V and J are TRBV7-9 and TRBJ2-1; tentative D call: TRBD2 (6 bases). V was clipped by 1 base and J by 14 bases, with 21 bases between them. The CDR3 has 15 residues. The germline V gene has CDR1 SEHNR and CDR2 FQNEAQ (reference sequence). The CDR3 loop reads CASSLERVTGTGEFF. For the CDR3, the DNA is TGTGCCAGCAGCTTAGAAAGGGTAACGGGTACGGGGGAGTTCTTC.

The rearrangement links TRBV13 to TRBJ2-7; 9 positions agree with TRBD1. V was pared by 3 bases and J by 6 bases, with 3 bases of the junction left unmatched. Germline V gives CDR1 PRHDT, CDR2 FYEKMQ (reference sequence). The length of the CDR3 is 13 residues. CDR3 residues: CASSLGQGGEQYF. The CDR3 bases are TGTGCCAGCAGCTTGGGACAGGGAGGCGAGCAGTACTTC.

The CDR3 bases are TGTGCCAGCAGCGTTAGACTAGCGGGAGGCTCCTACGAGCAGTACTTC. It yields the protein CASSVRLAGGSYEQYF. This rearrangement joins TRBV5-8 to TRBJ2-7, with TRBD2 matching 13 bases. Germline-derived CDR1 and CDR2 are SGHTS and YDEGEE. V was clipped by 4 bases and J by 0 bases; unmatched bases: 4. The CDR3 consists of 16 residues.

The rearrangement joins TRBV20-1 to TRBJ2-1, with a weak D call TRBD2 (6 bases). This CDR3 has 11 residues. With 4 bases removed from V and 14 bases from J, the gap between germline ends came to 15 bases. Germline-derived CDR1 and CDR2 are DFQATT and SNEGSKA (reference sequence). The CDR3 DNA sequence: TGCAGTGCTACCCGGGACGGGGGTGAGTTCTTC. Amino acids: CSATRDGGEFF.

In this sample, this clone turned up a few times. This rearrangement joins TRBV11-3 to TRBJ2-3; D remains ambiguous. V lost 6 bases and J lost 2, with 9 bases in between. Per the germline V gene, CDR1 is SGHNT and CDR2 is YENEEA. The CDR3 totals 13 residues. The CDR3, as DNA: TGTGCCAGCAGTCTGGGCTACACAGATACGCAGTATTTT. Translating gives CASSLGYTDTQYF.

Note on this clone: Other DNA sequences from this sample encode an identical CDR3 as well. The chain recombines TRBV7-6 with TRBJ2-2, with D hard to call. Trimming took 5 bases from V and 5 from J, leaving 9 bases between them. Germline CDR1 SGHVS, CDR2 FNYEAQ. CDR3 length equals 13 residues. Here the CDR3 DNA reads TGTGCCAGCAGCCTCAGCAGGACCGGGGAGCTGTTTTTT. Residues: CASSLSRTGELFF.

CDR3 sequence: CASSVDRAGKETQYF. The DNA of the CDR3 is TGTGCCAGCAGCGTCGACAGGGCCGGAAAAGAGACCCAGTACTTC. The rearrangement links TRBV28 to TRBJ2-5; 7 nucleotides match TRBD1. This CDR3 has 15 residues. V was clipped by 6 bases and J by 3 bases; unmatched bases: 10. Germline loops: CDR1 MDHEN, CDR2 SYDVKM.

CDR3 in DNA: TGCGCCAGCAGCCGACAGGGGGTCCTCGGCGACATTCAGTACTTC. Translated: CASSRQGVLGDIQYF. This chain connects TRBV5-1 to TRBJ2-4; 9 positions match TRBD1. CDR1 is SGHRS, CDR2 YFSETQ, per germline. V shed 4 bases, J shed 8 bases, and the junction held 10 bases outside the gene matches. The CDR3 loop spans 15 amino acids.

The chain carries TRBV19 and TRBJ2-2; TRBD2 might be the D (5 bases). CDR1 and CDR2 from the germline V gene are LNHDA and SQIVND (reference sequence). This CDR3 is built from 13 residues. V was cut by 7 bases and J by 6 bases, with 12 bases left in between. CDR3: CASTKGRAGELFF. In DNA form, the CDR3 reads TGTGCCAGTACGAAAGGGCGGGCCGGGGAGCTGTTTTTT.

The CDR3 reads CASGTSGYTDTQYF. The CDR3 DNA follows: TGTGCCAGCGGAACTAGCGGGTACACAGATACGCAGTATTTT. V usage is TRBV7-2 and J usage is TRBJ2-3; 9 nucleotides line up with TRBD2. This CDR3 is 14 amino acids long. CDR1 and CDR2 (germline): SGHTA, FQGNSA. With 8 bases clipped from V and 2 bases from J, the junction kept 5 bases outside the gene matches.

V gene TRBV19 combines with J gene TRBJ2-6; the D gene is possibly TRBD1 (5 bases). Germline CDR1 and CDR2: LNHDA and SQIVND (reference sequence). The CDR3 sequence is 14 residues long. The ends were cut back, 11 bases at V and 0 bases at J, with 11 bases in the middle. The CDR3 bases are TGTGCCGGAAGACAGACCTCTGGGGCCAACGTCCTGACTTTC. Protein: CAGRQTSGANVLTF.

The chain is built from TRBV12-3 or TRBV12-4 and TRBJ1-3, with D possibly being TRBD1 (5 bases). This CDR3 spans 13 amino acids. The germline V and J ends were trimmed by 2 bases and 11 bases, with 13 bases remaining between them. CDR3 DNA sequence: TGTGCCAGCAGTTTAATCGACAGCGTATCCATATATTTT. Translating gives CASSLIDSVSIYF.

The rearrangement links TRBV4-2 to TRBJ1-5; no clear D. The CDR3 contains 15 residues. The V gene's germline CDR1 is LGHNA and CDR2 YNFKEQ. V was pared by 3 bases and J by 2 bases, with 11 bases between. Written as DNA, the CDR3 is TGTGCCAGCAGCCAGGCCTTCGGGGGCAATCAGCCCCAGCATTTT. It specifies CASSQAFGGNQPQHF.

V gene TRBV18 combines with J gene TRBJ1-2, with 12 positions matching TRBD1. The CDR3 contains 13 residues. Germline V gives CDR1 KGHSH, CDR2 LQKENI. V lost 6 bases, J lost 7 bases, and 3 bases stayed unmatched. Written as DNA, the CDR3 is TGTGCCAGCTCGGGACAGGGGGCGCTTGGCTACACCTTC. Translation gives CASSGQGALGYTF.

V usage is TRBV14 and J usage is TRBJ1-4, with D uncertain. CDR3 length: 15 amino acids. The V gene's germline CDR1 is SGHDN and CDR2 FVKESK. V lost 2 bases and J lost 0, with 7 bases in between. CDR3 amino acids: CASSQQIATNEKLFF. The CDR3 DNA reads TGTGCCAGCAGCCAACAAATAGCAACTAATGAAAAACTGTTTTTT.

As regards this clone: One end of the junction varies from germline; a read error may be responsible. V and J are TRBV30 and TRBJ1-1, with D unresolved. Per germline, CDR1 GTSNPN and CDR2 SVGIG (reference sequence). CDR3 length: 11 amino acids. CDR3 bases: TGTGCCCGGAGTGTAGCGTCGGAAGCTTTCTTT. Protein: CARSVASEAFF.

The CDR3 DNA sequence: TGTGCCAGCAGCTCTCGGGACATAACAGATACGCAGTATTTT. Translating it yields CASSSRDITDTQYF. The chain is built from TRBV7-3 and TRBJ2-3, with TRBD1 as a possible D gene (6 bases). This CDR3 region has 14 residues. The germline V gene encodes CDR1 SGHTA and CDR2 FQGTGA. V was shortened by 4 bases and J by 3 bases, with 11 bases between the two germline ends.

The J gene is TRBJ2-1, the V gene TRBV6-5; D might be TRBD1 (7 bases). Trimming shortened V by 7 bases and J by 8 bases, and 15 bases separated the two germline ends. The CDR3 runs 13 residues. Looked up from germline, CDR1 is MNHEY and CDR2 is SVGAGI. The CDR3 here is CASTRGGGYEQFF. Written as DNA, the CDR3 is TGTGCCAGCACCCGAGGAGGGGGCTATGAGCAGTTCTTC.